This T cell receptor beta chain was identified during a study of T-cell memory formation after mild COVID-19. Germline V CDR1 and CDR2: SGDLS, YYNGEE. CDR3 length: 14 residues. V was cut by 5 bases and J by 1 base, with 11 bases left in between. This clonotype has a handful of counts. Via MiXCR, TCRdb re-called the 5' RACE reads, giving one row per CDR3 protein. Of a few hundred thousand distinct CDR3 sequences listed, around 15% were seen once; the top ten hold roughly 21%. Specimen: PBMCs or a T cell subset sorted from them (not recorded which). The chain is built from TRBV9 and TRBJ2-3; TRBD2 might be the D (6 bases). The TCR originated in a man between 18 and 29 years old who had mild COVID-19 (a few samples of this study predate the infection). Cell type and time point are not known. As DNA, the CDR3 is TGTGCCAGCAGGGAGGGGTTCGGCACAGATACGCAGTATTTT. This gives the protein CASREGFGTDTQYF.